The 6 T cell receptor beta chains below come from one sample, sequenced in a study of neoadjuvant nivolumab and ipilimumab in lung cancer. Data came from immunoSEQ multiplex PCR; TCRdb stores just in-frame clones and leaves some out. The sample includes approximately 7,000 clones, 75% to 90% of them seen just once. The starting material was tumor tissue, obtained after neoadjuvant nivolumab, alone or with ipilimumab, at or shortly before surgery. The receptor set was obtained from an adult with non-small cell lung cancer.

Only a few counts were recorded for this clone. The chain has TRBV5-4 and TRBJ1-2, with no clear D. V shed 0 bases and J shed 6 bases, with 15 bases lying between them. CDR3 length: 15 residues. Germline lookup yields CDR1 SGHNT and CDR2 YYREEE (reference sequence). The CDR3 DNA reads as TGTGCCAGCAGCTTGGAACGGCATGGTGGGAATGGCTACACCTTC. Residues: CASSLERHGGNGYTF.

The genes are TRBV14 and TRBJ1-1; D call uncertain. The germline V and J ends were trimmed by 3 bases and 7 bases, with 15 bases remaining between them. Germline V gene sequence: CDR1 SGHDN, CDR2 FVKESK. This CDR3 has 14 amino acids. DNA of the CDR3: TGTGCCAGCAGCCATGGTACAGCCTCCAGTGAAGCTTTCTTT. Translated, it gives CASSHGTASSEAFF.

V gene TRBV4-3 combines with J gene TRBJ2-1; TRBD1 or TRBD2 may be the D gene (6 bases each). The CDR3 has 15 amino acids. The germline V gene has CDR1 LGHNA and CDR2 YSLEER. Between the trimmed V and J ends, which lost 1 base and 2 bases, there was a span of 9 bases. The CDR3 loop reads CASSQGGGPYNEQFF. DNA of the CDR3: TGCGCCAGCAGCCAAGGAGGGGGGCCCTACAATGAGCAGTTCTTC.

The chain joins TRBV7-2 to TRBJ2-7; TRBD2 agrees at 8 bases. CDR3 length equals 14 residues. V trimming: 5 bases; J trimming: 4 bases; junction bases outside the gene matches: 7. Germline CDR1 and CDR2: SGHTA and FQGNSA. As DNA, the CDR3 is TGTGCCAGCAGCCCGAGCGGGGGCTCTTACGAGCAGTACTTC. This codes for CASSPSGGSYEQYF.

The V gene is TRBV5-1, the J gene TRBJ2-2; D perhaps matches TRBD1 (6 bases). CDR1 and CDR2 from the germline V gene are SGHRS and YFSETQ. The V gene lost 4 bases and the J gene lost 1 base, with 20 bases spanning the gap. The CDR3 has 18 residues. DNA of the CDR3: TGCGCCAGCAGCCGGACAGCGAGTCATGAACTGAACACCGGGGAGCTGTTTTTT. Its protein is CASSRTASHELNTGELFF.

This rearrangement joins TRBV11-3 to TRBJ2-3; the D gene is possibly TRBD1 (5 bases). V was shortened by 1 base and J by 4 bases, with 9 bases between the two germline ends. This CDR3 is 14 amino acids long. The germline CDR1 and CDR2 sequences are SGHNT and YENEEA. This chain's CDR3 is CASSLGGASDTQYF. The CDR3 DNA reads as TGTGCCAGCAGCTTAGGTGGGGCGTCAGATACGCAGTATTTT.